This passage covers 3 T cell receptor beta chains from one sample sequenced in a study of blood T cell repertoires in COVID-19. Measured with immunoSEQ multiplex PCR; TCRdb has only the in-frame clones, and not every one. Among more than 25,000 clones, 75% to 90% were seen once, and the ten largest hold 25% to 30%. Source material: peripheral blood. These TCRs come from a woman of 80 years or more with COVID-19, enrolled during active disease.

This clone was found once. The gene calls are TRBV5-1 and TRBJ1-3; TRBD1 matches at 9 bases. Trimming cost V 2 bases and J 0 bases; bases outside gene matches: 9. Germline V gene data show CDR1 as SGHRS and CDR2 as YFSETQ. The CDR3 loop spans 18 amino acids. As DNA, the CDR3 is TGCGCCAGCAGCTTAAACGCCGGACAGGGGAGCTCTGGAAACACCATATATTTT. Amino acid sequence: CASSLNAGQGSSGNTIYF.

The chain combines TRBV4-2 with TRBJ2-3; possibly TRBD2 for D (5 bases). This CDR3 has 14 amino acids. The V gene lost 1 base and the J gene lost 4 bases, with 9 bases spanning the gap. CDR1 is LGHNA and CDR2 is YNFKEQ in the germline V gene. CDR3 protein: CASSQASLADTQYF. DNA for the CDR3: TGTGCCAGCAGCCAAGCTAGCCTCGCAGATACGCAGTATTTT.

V is TRBV30 and J is TRBJ1-2; possible D gene TRBD1, 5 bases. Germline lookup yields CDR1 GTSNPN and CDR2 SVGIG (reference sequence). V dropped 2 bases and J dropped 7 bases, with 11 bases sitting between them. The length of the CDR3 is 12 residues. CDR3 region: CAWSPWQGGYTF. The DNA for the CDR3 is TGTGCCTGGAGTCCCTGGCAGGGTGGCTACACCTTC.